What follows is one T cell receptor beta chain and its context. Antigen: not known. TCR sequencing used cDNA made by reverse transcription of extracted RNA. Data came from immunoSEQ multiplex PCR; TCRdb stores just in-frame clones and leaves some out. This table has some 120,000 clones, 45% to 65% appearing once. The J segment lost 8 bases and the V segment lost 5 bases, leaving 7 bases of the junction unmatched. Germline V gene lookup returns CDR1 SEHNR and CDR2 FQNEAQ (reference sequence). The CDR3 has 15 amino acids. Sorted populations comprised CD4+ and CD8+ T cells obtained from PBMCs. These data originate in a study of CD8+ T cells in alopecia areata. Study-level findings and limits: Normal-skin resident alphabeta T cells also appear among scalp sample sequences. Lesional scalp exceeded normal scalp in clonality, especially in alopecia totalis/universalis.

The origin of this receptor is a human donor with alopecia areata. The chain employs TRBV7-9 and TRBJ1-4, with 11 bases matching TRBD1. Sequenced here: CD4+ T cells sorted from blood, sampled at week 0. CDR3: CASSLGDRGYEKLFF. In nucleotides, the CDR3 is TGTGCCAGCAGCCTTGGGGACAGGGGGTACGAAAAACTGTTTTTT. Based on the CDR3 plus reference TRBV7-9 and TRBJ1-4, the full variable domain is DTGVSQNPRHKITKRGQNVTFRCDPISEHNRLYWYRQTLGQGPEFLTYFQNEAQLEKSRLLSDRFSAERPKGSFSTLEIQRTEQGDSAMYLCASSLGDRGYEKLFFGSGTQLSVL.